This T cell receptor (beta chain) originates from a study of OX40 agonist ivuxolimab in advanced cancers. Overall study context: All patients had ivuxolimab intravenously every 2 weeks at 0.01 to 10 mg/kg. General study results and limits: With doses of 0.1 to 3.0 mg/kg, CD4+ and CD8+ blood T cells had undergone clonal expansion by week 6.

V was clipped by 2 bases and J by 8 bases, with 9 bases between them. The CDR3 length is 12 residues. Germline CDR1 MGHRA, CDR2 YSYEKL. Data came from immunoSEQ multiplex PCR; TCRdb stores just in-frame clones and leaves some out. The sample has some 99,000 clones; around 90% are singletons. On this clone itself: No antigen is known for it.

This sequence was found in an adult with an advanced solid tumor such as melanoma, head and neck, liver or kidney cancer. V and J are TRBV4-1 and TRBJ1-2; D remains ambiguous. Sample: CD4+ or CD8+ T cells sorted from blood, taken in a trial of the OX40 agonist ivuxolimab. CDR3 bases: TGCGCCAGCAGCCAATCCCGGTGGGGCTACACCTTC. Protein product: CASSQSRWGYTF.